Below, 9 T cell receptor beta chains from the same sample are listed, as sequenced in a study of cytomegalovirus exposure and HLA in healthy donors. Produced via immunoSEQ multiplex PCR; TCRdb's table is partial and in-frame only. Of around 74,000 clones in the sample, just under 85% were seen once. What was sequenced was PBMCs. These TCRs come from a man aged 25 to 45 in good health and CMV-seronegative.

The J gene is TRBJ2-5, the V gene TRBV7-8; 8 bases fit TRBD2. Per the germline V gene, CDR1 is SGHVS and CDR2 is FQNEAQ. The CDR3 is 16 amino acids. Trimming at V came to 3 bases and at J to 2 bases, leaving 8 bases not matched to a gene. CDR3 DNA sequence: TGTGCCAGCAGCTTCAGACTAGCGAGGCTTCAAGAGACCCAGTACTTC. It encodes CASSFRLARLQETQYF.

This rearrangement joins TRBV5-4 to TRBJ1-3; D remains ambiguous. CDR1 SGHNT and CDR2 YYREEE come from the germline V gene (reference sequence). This CDR3 contains 17 residues. V dropped 0 bases and J dropped 0 bases, with 13 bases sitting between them. In DNA form, the CDR3 reads TGTGCCAGCAGCTTGGGTGGAGGCGCCAACTCTGGAAACACCATATATTTT. Translation gives CASSLGGGANSGNTIYF.

V gene TRBV19 combines with J gene TRBJ2-2, with TRBD1 matching 7 bases. Trimming cost V 3 bases and J 1 base; bases outside gene matches: 8. The germline gives CDR1 LNHDA, CDR2 SQIVND (reference sequence). The CDR3 consists of 17 residues. CDR3 sequence reads: CASSIAPSGGNTGELFF. DNA of the CDR3: TGTGCCAGTAGTATCGCCCCCTCAGGGGGGAACACCGGGGAGCTGTTTTTT. Filled out from reference TRBV19 and TRBJ2-2, the complete variable domain reads DGGITQSPKYLFRKEGQNVTLSCEQNLNHDAMYWYRQDPGQGLRLIYYSQIVNDFQKGDIAEGYSVSREKKESFPLTVTSAQKNPTAFYLCASSIAPSGGNTGELFFGEGSRLTVL.

There are a few counts of this clone. The rearrangement joins TRBV6-5 to TRBJ1-2; D unclear. Deletions cut 1 base from V and 4 bases from J, with 10 bases between. Looked up from germline, CDR1 is MNHEY and CDR2 is SVGAGI. This CDR3 has 14 residues. The CDR3 DNA follows: TGTGCCAGCAGTTACTTCGACACTAGCTATGGCTACACCTTC. Residues: CASSYFDTSYGYTF.

The rearrangement uses TRBV7-9 and TRBJ1-4; D possibly corresponds to TRBD1 (5 bases). V lost 5 bases to trimming and J lost 5 bases, with 12 bases between them. The germline V gene has CDR1 SEHNR and CDR2 FQNEAQ (reference sequence). This CDR3 comprises 14 residues. Here the CDR3 reads CASSPVGLNEKLFF. The CDR3 nucleotides read TGTGCCAGCAGCCCAGTGGGACTAAATGAAAAACTGTTTTTT.

The chain employs TRBV28 and TRBJ2-1; 7 bases are a match to TRBD1. Germline loops: CDR1 MDHEN, CDR2 SYDVKM. There are 11 residues in the CDR3. V was clipped by 5 bases and J by 10 bases; unmatched bases: 2. CDR3 in DNA: TGTGCCAGCAGTATACAGGGGGAGCAGTTCTTC. Protein sequence: CASSIQGEQFF. Together with reference TRBV28 and TRBJ2-1, the CDR3 gives the full variable domain: DVKVTQSSRYLVKRTGEKVFLECVQDMDHENMFWYRQDPGLGLRLIYFSYDVKMKEKGDIPEGYSVSREKKERFSLILESASTNQTSMYLCASSIQGEQFFGPGTRLTVL.

V gene TRBV2 combines with J gene TRBJ1-4, with TRBD1 matching 7 bases. Per germline, CDR1 SNHLY and CDR2 FYNNEI. V gave up 3 bases and J gave up 8 bases; unmatched junction bases: 3. The CDR3 runs to 13 residues. CDR3 nucleotides: TGTGCCAGCAGTGAGACAGGGTCGGAAAAACTGTTTTTT. Residues: CASSETGSEKLFF.

CDR3 nucleotides: TGTGCCAGCAGCTTAGCTGTAGAGAGCACAGATACGCAGTATTTT. Translation: CASSLAVESTDTQYF. V gene TRBV7-6 combines with J gene TRBJ2-3, with D hard to call. The CDR3 is 15 residues long. Germline loops: CDR1 SGHVS, CDR2 FNYEAQ. Trimming removed 0 bases from V and 0 bases from J, with 7 bases in between.

The chain's CDR3 is CASSPSGRVDTQYF. CDR3 sequence (DNA): TGTGCCAGCTCCCCTAGCGGGAGAGTGGATACGCAGTATTTT. The chain has TRBV27 and TRBJ2-3; TRBD2 matches 10 bases. CDR1 MNHEY and CDR2 SMNVEV come from the germline V gene (reference sequence). With 8 bases clipped from V and 6 bases from J, the junction kept 8 bases outside the gene matches. The CDR3 runs to 14 residues.